This TCR beta chain was identified in a study of tumor and adjacent non-tumor tissue in lung cancer. Study-wide results and limits: In normal lung, the top 100 clones were significantly more dominant than in tumor.

No cell sorting was done before RNA was extracted from the tissue. More than 3 cm separated this lung sample from the edge of the tumor. To note about this clonotype: What it binds is not known.

A modified ARM-PCR protocol with three rounds of nested PCR amplified TCRbeta. TCRdb called the multiplex PCR reads again in MiXCR, with one record for every CDR3 protein. The data show 80,000 to 130,000 distinct CDR3 sequences, about 60% seen once. In germline, CDR1 is SQVTM, CDR2 ANQGSEA. V was pared by 6 bases and J by 10 bases, with 13 bases of the junction left unmatched. This CDR3 is built from 14 residues. Specimen: distant non-tumor lung tissue. The clonotype originates from a young man with non-small cell lung cancer. V and J are TRBV29-1 and TRBJ2-7; 12 bases are shared with TRBD2. CDR3: CSVTTSGSLYGQYF. CDR3 DNA: TGCAGCGTCACGACTAGCGGGAGCCTATACGGACAGTACTTC.